The 9 T cell receptor beta chains given below trace back to one sample, sequenced in a study of cytomegalovirus exposure and HLA in healthy donors. Amplification used 60 Vbeta primers and 13 Jbeta primers. Generated by immunoSEQ multiplex PCR, the TCRdb table keeps only in-frame clones and is missing some. Of 110,000 to 150,000 clones listed, roughly four fifths are singletons. The sample taken for sequencing was PBMCs. These TCRs come from a woman aged 45-65 years in good health and CMV-seropositive.

The sample holds a few counts of this clone. CDR3 DNA sequence: TGCGCCAGCAGCCAAGATCAAGAGGGTAGGAAACTGTTTTTT. It yields the protein CASSQDQEGRKLFF. The rearrangement links TRBV4-1 to TRBJ1-4; D gene unclear. V was shortened by 0 bases and J by 11 bases, with 13 bases between the two germline ends. CDR1 and CDR2 from the germline V gene are MGHRA and YSYEKL. This CDR3 comprises 14 residues.

The chain recombines TRBV19 with TRBJ1-4; D unresolved. Trimming removed 4 bases from V and 5 bases from J, with 11 bases in between. The CDR3 runs to 14 residues. Germline V gene lookup returns CDR1 LNHDA and CDR2 SQIVND (reference sequence). The CDR3 region is CASSNTVLNEKLFF. The DNA of the CDR3 is TGTGCCAGTAGTAATACAGTACTCAATGAAAAACTGTTTTTT.

This clone was observed a single time. V usage is TRBV10-3 and J usage is TRBJ2-7; 10 positions agree with TRBD1. Germline CDR1 is ENHRY and CDR2 is SYGVKD. Trimming removed 4 bases from V and 3 bases from J; junction bases left unmatched: 0. There are 13 residues in the CDR3. DNA for the CDR3: TGTGCCATCAGTGGGACAGGGGGCTACGAGCAGTACTTC. This encodes CAISGTGGYEQYF.

The chain combines TRBV6-5 with TRBJ2-7; 7 bases are shared with TRBD2. CDR1 is MNHEY, CDR2 SVGAGI, per germline. The CDR3 is made up of 13 amino acids. The V and J ends lost 3 bases and 3 bases, in that order; junction bases with no gene match: 2. CDR3: CASSYGGVYEQYF. The CDR3 DNA reads as TGTGCCAGCAGTTATGGGGGGGTCTACGAGCAGTACTTC.

This sequence joins TRBV6-5 and TRBJ2-5, with 8 bases matching TRBD2. The CDR3 has 14 amino acids. V lost 6 bases, J lost 2 bases, and 5 bases stayed unmatched. The germline CDR1 and CDR2 sequences are MNHEY and SVGAGI. CDR3 nucleotide sequence: TGTGCCAGCAGCGGGAGGGGAGAGCAAGAGACCCAGTACTTC. As protein: CASSGRGEQETQYF.

The chain carries TRBV11-3 and TRBJ2-3, with TRBD2 matching over 7 bases. The length of the CDR3 is 14 residues. Germline assignment: CDR1 SGHNT and CDR2 YENEEA. V gave up 4 bases and J gave up 1 base; unmatched junction bases: 2. CDR3 sequence reads: CASSSSGGTDTQYF. CDR3 DNA: TGTGCCAGCAGCTCTAGCGGAGGCACAGATACGCAGTATTTT.

The CDR3 here is CASTLTGFNQPQHF. In nucleotides, the CDR3 is TGTGCCAGTACCCTAACAGGCTTCAATCAGCCCCAGCATTTT. V usage is TRBV19 and J usage is TRBJ1-5; maybe TRBD1 (5 bases). Germline CDR1 LNHDA, CDR2 SQIVND (reference sequence). V shed 7 bases and J shed 3 bases, with 13 bases lying between them. This CDR3 spans 14 amino acids. Complete variable domain (other parts from reference TRBV19 and TRBJ1-5): DGGITQSPKYLFRKEGQNVTLSCEQNLNHDAMYWYRQDPGQGLRLIYYSQIVNDFQKGDIAEGYSVSREKKESFPLTVTSAQKNPTAFYLCASTLTGFNQPQHFGDGTRLSIL.

The CDR3 coding sequence is TGTGCCAGCAGCGAGACGGGACACTCGAATTACTATGGCTACACCTTC. Its protein product is CASSETGHSNYYGYTF. This chain connects TRBV6-6 to TRBJ1-2; TRBD1 is a possible D gene (6 bases). V lost 6 bases and J lost 3, with 20 bases in between. CDR1 is MNHNY and CDR2 is SVGAGI in the germline V gene (reference sequence). The CDR3 has 16 residues.

The gene calls are TRBV7-2 and TRBJ1-4, with D unresolved. The V gene lost 5 bases and the J gene lost 7 bases, with 17 bases spanning the gap. CDR3 length: 15 amino acids. Germline values: CDR1 SGHTA, CDR2 FQGNSA. The CDR3 sequence: CASSRPGSLGEKLFF. Here the CDR3 DNA reads TGTGCCAGCAGCCGCCCAGGATCACTGGGTGAAAAACTGTTTTTT.